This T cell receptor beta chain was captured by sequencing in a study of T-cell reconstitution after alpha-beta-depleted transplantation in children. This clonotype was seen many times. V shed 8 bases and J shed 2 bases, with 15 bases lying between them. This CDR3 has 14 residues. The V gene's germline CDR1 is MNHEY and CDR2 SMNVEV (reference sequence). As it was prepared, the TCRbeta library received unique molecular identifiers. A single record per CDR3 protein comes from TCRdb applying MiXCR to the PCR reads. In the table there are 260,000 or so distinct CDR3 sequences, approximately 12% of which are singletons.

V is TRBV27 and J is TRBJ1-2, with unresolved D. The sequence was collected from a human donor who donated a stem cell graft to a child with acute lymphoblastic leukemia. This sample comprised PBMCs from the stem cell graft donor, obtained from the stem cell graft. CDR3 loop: CASAPLTSNYGYTF. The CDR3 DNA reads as TGTGCCAGCGCCCCTCTAACTTCGAACTATGGCTACACCTTC.